The rows below give T cell receptor beta chains drawn from one sample of a study of cytomegalovirus exposure and HLA in healthy donors. This table comes from immunoSEQ multiplex PCR, and its TCRdb copy is limited to in-frame clones, with some not included. This table has fewer than 200,000 clones, about 80% appearing once. The sample consisted of PBMCs. The receptors here all came from a man younger than 35 in good health and CMV-seropositive. Both conserved end residues are part of each CDR3. D genes are given only for firm matches. Expanded clones get a size class; other rows say once, few or many, or leave the size out.

14,TRBV29-1,.,TRBJ2-1,few,TGCAGCGCGAGAGGCAGGGGCTCCTACAATGAGCAGTTCTTC,CSARGRGSYNEQFF
13,TRBV6-1,TRBD1,TRBJ2-1,.,TGTGCCAGCACCGGGACAGGGAAGAATGAGCAGTTCTTC,CASTGTGKNEQFF
15,TRBV7-2,.,TRBJ1-4,.,TGTGCCAGCAGCGAGGGACACCCAGGGAGTGAAAAACTGTTTTTT,CASSEGHPGSEKLFF
15,TRBV19,TRBD2,TRBJ2-1,.,TGTGCCAGTAGTATAGCGGCTAGCGGGAATAGTGAGCAGTTCTTC,CASSIAASGNSEQFF
12,TRBV30,TRBD2,TRBJ2-5,.,TGTGCCTGGAGTAGCGGGGGGGGGACCCAGTACTTC,CAWSSGGGTQYF
15,TRBV5-1,TRBD1,TRBJ2-7,.,TGCGCCAGCAGCAAGGCCGGGACAGTGGCCTACGAGCAGTACTTC,CASSKAGTVAYEQYF
15,TRBV4-1,TRBD2,TRBJ2-7,.,TGCGCCAGCAGCGACCTCGGACTAGCGGCATACGAGCAGTACTTC,CASSDLGLAAYEQYF
12,TRBV5-1,.,TRBJ2-6,.,TGCGCCAGCAGCTTGGAAGCCAACGGCCTGACTTTC,CASSLEANGLTF
14,TRBV2,.,TRBJ1-1,.,TGTGCCAGCAGTGGGGAGACAGGAACCAATGAAGCTTTCTTT,CASSGETGTNEAFF
18,TRBV21-1,.,TRBJ2-6,.,TGTGCCACAACCCCGGGACAGGGGACAAACTCTGGGGCCAACGTCCTGACTTTC,CATTPGQGTNSGANVLTF
14,TRBV29-1,TRBD1,TRBJ1-2,.,TGCAGCGTTTTCGTCCAGGGGGACAACTATGGCTACACCTTC,CSVFVQGDNYGYTF
16,TRBV5-8,TRBD1,TRBJ1-6,.,TGTGCCAGCAGCTCGGACAGGGGCTCCTATAATTCACCCCTCCACTTT,CASSSDRGSYNSPLHF
17,TRBV2,.,TRBJ2-5,.,TGTGCCAGCAAGGGGGCGGCCGGCGGGGGGTTTAAAGAGACCCAGTACTTC,CASKGAAGGGFKETQYF
13,TRBV2,.,TRBJ2-1,.,TGTGCCAGCAGCCCGGACTCGTACAATGAGCAGTTCTTC,CASSPDSYNEQFF
12,TRBV7-9,.,TRBJ1-2,once,TGTGCCAGCAGTGAGGGAGGCATGGGCTACACCTTC,CASSEGGMGYTF
15,TRBV5-1,TRBD1,TRBJ1-5,.,TGCGCCAGCAGCTTGTTTCCAGGGGGGAATCAGCCCCAGCATTTT,CASSLFPGGNQPQHF
14,TRBV6-1,TRBD2,TRBJ2-7,once,TGTGCCAGCAGAACGACTAGCGGTGCCTACGAGCAGTACTTC,CASRTTSGAYEQYF
12,TRBV5-8,TRBD2,TRBJ2-1,once,TGTGCCAGCAGCTTGGTAAGGCGGGAGCGGTTCTTC,CASSLVRRERFF
15,TRBV7-2,TRBD2,TRBJ2-1,.,TGTGCCAGCAGCTTAGCCCTAGCGGGAGTCAATGAGCAGTTCTTC,CASSLALAGVNEQFF
17,TRBV9,TRBD1,TRBJ1-1,.,TGTGCCAGCAATCAGGGTGGGGGACAGGGGGCGGTTACTGAAGCTTTCTTT,CASNQGGGQGAVTEAFF